This T cell receptor (beta chain) was captured by sequencing in a study of shared clonotypes between healthy human individuals. Study context: Each donor contributed plates that comprised three CD4 naive, three CD4 memory, two CD8 naive and one CD8 memory. General study findings and limits: In contrast to clonotypes shared by all four donors, non-shared clonotypes had lower generation probabilities. An effect of sequencing depth on clonotype sharing among donors was expected.

The CDR3 has 14 residues. Germline CDR1 MGHRA, CDR2 YSYEKL. V dropped 1 base and J dropped 10; count of bases not matched to a gene: 6. CD45RO-negative, CCR7-selected cells formed the naive CD8 fraction, which excluded terminally differentiated effector memory CD45RA+ cells. Per sorted-subset replicate PCR, input was roughly 220 ng DNA, representing some 30,000 T cell genomes. Clones were read by immunoSEQ multiplex PCR, and TCRdb kept only the in-frame ones, dropping some. This sample yields just over 2,000,000 clones, of which roughly 94% are seen a single time; roughly 1% belongs to the top ten. Remarks on this clone: The antigen remains unidentified.

Sequenced: naive CD8+ T cells sorted from blood. The V and J genes are TRBV4-1 and TRBJ2-1, with TRBD1 matching 8 bases. The source is a man in his late teens or twenties in good health. CDR3 sequence: CASSQGQGTIEQFF. The CDR3 bases are TGCGCCAGCAGCCAAGGACAGGGGACGATAGAGCAGTTCTTC.